By sample share, the clone carrying this TCR beta chain is medium-sized. This entry comes from a study of human T cells and chemical hapten exposure. Time point specified: patch test 2, 6 weeks after DPC sensitization. Treatment here: therapeutic diphenylcyclopropenone sensitization with weekly scalp DPC. TCRdb re-analysed the RACE reads in MiXCR, keeping a single row per CDR3 protein. The table lists some 84,000 distinct CDR3 sequences, roughly a tenth of them singletons, with approximately 5% in the top ten. Germline CDR1 reads SGHTA; CDR2 reads FQGNSA. Trimming pared 4 bases from V and 4 bases from J, leaving 5 bases between. The CDR3 extends over 11 amino acids.

The sample consisted of whole blood, taken in connection with sensitization to the hapten diphenylcyclopropenone (DPC). V usage is TRBV7-2 and J usage is TRBJ2-7, with D uncertain. This TCR came from a woman between 50 and 59 years old with alopecia areata. Some clones in this sample may be carry-over from other donors' samples. The CDR3 sequence: CASSYMYEQYF. The DNA for the CDR3 is TGTGCCAGCAGCTACATGTACGAGCAGTACTTC.